Below are 28 T cell receptor beta chains sequenced from a single sample in a study of blood T cell repertoires in COVID-19. The protocol was immunoSEQ multiplex PCR, while the TCRdb copy is restricted to in-frame clones and leaves out a portion. The profile shows roughly 200,000 clones, around 85% of them singletons. The specimen sequenced was peripheral blood. All receptors derive from a woman in her fifties or sixties with acute or convalescent COVID-19.

The V and J genes are TRBV3-1 (or the pseudogene TRBV3-2) and TRBJ1-2, with D hard to call. From germline, CDR1 is LGHDT and CDR2 YNNKEL (reference sequence). V was pared by 1 base and J by 2 bases, with 5 bases between. This CDR3 region has 13 residues. The CDR3 coding sequence is TGTGCCAGCAGCCAAGGGGCCAACTATGGCTACACCTTC. Translating it yields CASSQGANYGYTF.

The genes are TRBV6-5 and TRBJ2-3; TRBD1 aligns across 8 bases. V was clipped by 4 bases and J by 4 bases; unmatched bases: 4. The CDR3 has 14 amino acids. CDR1 MNHEY and CDR2 SVGAGI come from the germline V gene. CDR3 protein: CASSSGTGPDTQYF. The CDR3 nucleotides read TGTGCCAGCAGTTCCGGGACAGGACCAGATACGCAGTATTTT.

This clone was seen more than once but under ten times. The rearrangement uses TRBV2 and TRBJ2-7; 10 bases agree with TRBD1. The length of the CDR3 is 13 residues. The V segment lost 6 bases and the J segment 6 bases; nucleotides outside the gene matches: 5. The germline gives CDR1 SNHLY, CDR2 FYNNEI. The CDR3 protein is CASSFDRGLEQYF. DNA of the CDR3: TGTGCCAGCAGCTTCGACAGGGGGCTCGAGCAGTACTTC.

This clone was counted a single time. The chain is built from TRBV11-3 and TRBJ1-1; D gene unclear. Per the germline V gene, CDR1 is SGHNT and CDR2 is YENEEA. Trimming took off 1 base at V and 6 bases at J, with 3 bases between the two ends. The CDR3 extends over 11 amino acids. The CDR3 loop is CASSLVSEAFF. The CDR3 coding sequence is TGTGCCAGCAGCTTAGTCTCTGAAGCTTTCTTT.

The V gene is TRBV2, the J gene TRBJ2-1, with 10 bases matching TRBD2. Germline V lookup: CDR1 SNHLY, CDR2 FYNNEI. The CDR3 is 13 residues long. Trimming cost V 6 bases and J 10 bases; bases outside gene matches: 6. CDR3 in amino acids: CASSESLAGEQFF. CDR3 coding DNA: TGTGCCAGCAGCGAGTCACTAGCGGGGGAGCAGTTCTTC.

This chain connects TRBV3-1 (or the pseudogene TRBV3-2) to TRBJ2-5; TRBD2 might be the D (6 bases). Germline CDR1 is LGHDT and CDR2 is YNNKEL (reference sequence). CDR3 size: 13 residues. V was trimmed by 11 bases and J by 1 base, leaving 14 bases between them. This CDR3 is CASGGYSQETQYF. In DNA, the CDR3 is TGTGCCTCCGGAGGGTACTCCCAAGAGACCCAGTACTTC.

The gene calls are TRBV10-3 and TRBJ2-1; TRBD1 agrees at 10 bases. Germline V lookup: CDR1 ENHRY, CDR2 SYGVKD. This CDR3 has 20 amino acids. The V segment lost 6 bases and the J segment 9 bases; nucleotides outside the gene matches: 26. The DNA for the CDR3 is TGTGCCATCAGCGGACAGGGGGGGAGGTCGAGCGGGAATCCAAGGGGTGAGCAGTTCTTC. Protein: CAISGQGGRSSGNPRGEQFF.

This rearrangement joins TRBV9 to TRBJ2-3; 16 bases are shared with TRBD2. Germline trimming cut 0 bases from V and 2 bases from J; bases unmatched to any gene: 6. Germline lookup yields CDR1 SGDLS and CDR2 YYNGEE. This CDR3 spans 19 amino acids. The DNA of the CDR3 is TGTGCCAGCAGCGTAGGGACCGGGACTAGCGGGAGGGTCACAGATACGCAGTATTTT. Translated, it gives CASSVGTGTSGRVTDTQYF.

The rearrangement links TRBV29-1 to TRBJ2-1; D is unclear. The ends were cut back, 3 bases at V and 5 bases at J, with 11 bases in the middle. Germline loops: CDR1 SQVTM, CDR2 ANQGSEA. The CDR3 is 13 residues long. CDR3 in DNA: TGCAGCGTTGATTGGTACCAGAACAATGAGCAGTTCTTC. Translating it yields CSVDWYQNNEQFF.

This clone has just a few counts. This chain links TRBV14 with TRBJ1-3, with no clear D. Germline V gives CDR1 SGHDN, CDR2 FVKESK. The CDR3 length is 15 residues. Trimming left V 0 bases short and J 4 bases short, with 10 bases between. The CDR3 nucleotides are TGTGCCAGCAGCCAAGACGTCTTTAAAGGAAACACCATATATTTT. Protein product: CASSQDVFKGNTIYF. Using reference TRBV14 and TRBJ1-3 for the parts outside the CDR3, the full variable domain is EAGVTQFPSHSVIEKGQTVTLRCDPISGHDNLYWYRRVMGKEIKFLLHFVKESKQDESGMPNNRFLAERTGGTYSTLKVQPAELEDSGVYFCASSQDVFKGNTIYFGEGSWLTVV.

This sequence joins TRBV3-1 (or the pseudogene TRBV3-2) and TRBJ1-4; D perhaps matches TRBD1 (5 bases). This CDR3 has 14 amino acids. Trimming took 5 bases from V and 7 from J, leaving 14 bases between them. Germline-derived CDR1 and CDR2 are LGHDT and YNNKEL (reference sequence). The CDR3 protein is CASSGVTQGEKLFF. The CDR3 DNA reads TGTGCCAGCAGCGGTGTAACCCAGGGTGAAAAACTGTTTTTT.

The gene calls are TRBV7-9 and TRBJ2-2, with TRBD1 matching over 9 bases. CDR3 size: 16 residues. V lost 3 bases, J lost 3 bases, and 5 bases stayed unmatched. Germline CDR1 reads SEHNR; CDR2 reads FQNEAQ (reference sequence). The CDR3 nucleotides are TGTGCCAGCAGCTTTAGACAGGGGGAAGACACCGGGGAGCTGTTTTTT. Its protein is CASSFRQGEDTGELFF.

This rearrangement joins TRBV25-1 to TRBJ2-1; TRBD1 matches at 9 bases. The CDR3 runs to 15 residues. Germline CDR1 MGHDK, CDR2 SYGVNS. V shed 6 bases, J shed 3 bases, and the junction held 6 bases outside the gene matches. The CDR3 region has the DNA TGTGCCAGCAGGCAGACAGGGGGTTTCTACAATGAGCAGTTCTTC. Protein product: CASRQTGGFYNEQFF.

V usage is TRBV11-2 and J usage is TRBJ2-1, with TRBD2 as a possible D gene (6 bases). This CDR3 is 15 amino acids long. V dropped 5 bases and J dropped 1 base, with 12 bases sitting between them. The germline V gene encodes CDR1 SGHAT and CDR2 FQNNGV. The CDR3 DNA follows: TGTGCCAGCAGCACGGACTACCCTTCCTACAATGAGCAGTTCTTC. The encoded protein is CASSTDYPSYNEQFF.

This clone appeared a single time. The chain has TRBV18 and TRBJ2-5; 13 bases match TRBD2. The germline V gene has CDR1 KGHSH and CDR2 LQKENI. J was trimmed by 4 bases and V by 4 bases; bases with no gene match: 3. This CDR3 comprises 15 residues. CDR3 amino acids: CASSRGLAGAETQYF. CDR3 in DNA: TGTGCCAGCTCACGCGGACTAGCGGGAGCAGAGACCCAGTACTTC.

This clone showed up just once. This chain joins TRBV7-9 and TRBJ2-5; TRBD2 matches at 8 bases. The V segment lost 5 bases and the J segment 2 bases; nucleotides outside the gene matches: 4. This CDR3 is built from 14 residues. Per germline, CDR1 SEHNR and CDR2 FQNEAQ (reference sequence). The chain's CDR3 is CASSPRLAQETQYF. The CDR3 nucleotides read TGTGCCAGCAGCCCTAGACTAGCGCAAGAGACCCAGTACTTC.

The chain uses TRBV10-1 and TRBJ2-7, with D possibly TRBD1 on 6 matching bases. The V gene's germline CDR1 is WNHNN and CDR2 SYGVQD (reference sequence). V dropped 2 bases and J dropped 9 bases, with 11 bases sitting between them. The CDR3 is made up of 12 amino acids. CDR3 sequence (DNA): TGCGCCAGCAGTGAGGGTCAGGGGCCGCAGTACGTC. Amino acids: CASSEGQGPQYV.

The CDR3 region is CASSLRVVAGEKLFF. The CDR3 DNA reads TGTGCCAGCAGTTTAAGGGTGGTGGCGGGTGAAAAACTGTTTTTT. This chain uses TRBV28 with TRBJ1-4; D is unclear. V lost 2 bases and J 7 bases, leaving 14 bases between the germline ends. The CDR3 length is 15 residues. Germline values: CDR1 MDHEN, CDR2 SYDVKM.

The chain links TRBV7-3 to TRBJ2-1, with TRBD2 matching 12 bases. The CDR3 is made up of 18 amino acids. Germline-derived CDR1 and CDR2 are SGHTA and FQGTGA. V was clipped by 5 bases and J by 4 bases; unmatched bases: 12. CDR3 sequence reads: CASSPRQILAGGYNEQFF. The CDR3 coding sequence is TGTGCCAGCAGCCCCCGACAGATACTAGCGGGAGGATACAATGAGCAGTTCTTC.

This rearrangement joins TRBV10-2 to TRBJ1-5, with a possible D match to TRBD1 (5 bases). Germline V gene data show CDR1 as WSHSY and CDR2 as SAAADI. Trimming cost V 7 bases and J 7 bases, with 14 bases left between them. This CDR3 spans 13 amino acids. The CDR3 bases are TGCGCCAGCACTCAGGGAACAGGCCAGCCCCAGCATTTT. Its protein is CASTQGTGQPQHF.

The chain employs TRBV6-6 and TRBJ2-5; perhaps TRBD2 as D (6 bases). Germline V gives CDR1 MNHNY, CDR2 SVGAGI (reference sequence). This CDR3 has 15 residues. V was trimmed by 2 bases and J by 2 bases, leaving 12 bases between them. CDR3 bases: TGTGCCAGCAGTTACCGTAGCGGAACACAAGAGACCCAGTACTTC. It yields the protein CASSYRSGTQETQYF.

The rearrangement uses TRBV19 and TRBJ2-2; possibly TRBD1 for D (6 bases). Germline values: CDR1 LNHDA, CDR2 SQIVND (reference sequence). This CDR3 is 15 amino acids long. V lost 11 bases, J lost 3 bases, and 19 bases lay in between. CDR3 region: CASRVGGSYTGELFF. CDR3 in DNA: TGTGCCTCTAGGGTAGGGGGATCGTACACCGGGGAGCTGTTTTTT.

The chain has TRBV18 and TRBJ1-2, with TRBD1 matching over 9 bases. Looked up from germline, CDR1 is KGHSH and CDR2 is LQKENI. This CDR3 comprises 15 residues. V was pared by 0 bases and J by 2 bases, with 1 base of the junction left unmatched. The DNA for the CDR3 is TGTGCCAGCTCACCACCGACAGGGGGAAACTATGGCTACACCTTC. Translated, it gives CASSPPTGGNYGYTF.

A few counts support this clone. The chain recombines TRBV19 with TRBJ1-1; D is ambiguous. The V and J ends lost 3 bases and 4 bases respectively, with 9 bases between them. The germline V gene has CDR1 LNHDA and CDR2 SQIVND (reference sequence). The CDR3 totals 13 residues. The CDR3 protein is CASSMGQATEAFF. The CDR3, as DNA: TGTGCCAGTAGTATGGGCCAGGCCACTGAAGCTTTCTTT.

This clone was counted a single time. J is TRBJ1-2 and V is TRBV28; 8 nucleotides agree with TRBD1. The CDR3 covers 16 residues. CDR1 is MDHEN and CDR2 is SYDVKM in the germline V gene. Germline trimming cut 5 bases from V and 9 bases from J; bases unmatched to any gene: 17. CDR3: CASSLARTGIKLRYTF. CDR3 DNA sequence: TGTGCCAGCAGTCTCGCAAGGACAGGGATTAAGTTACGCTACACCTTC.

The chain has TRBV6-1 and TRBJ1-5; maybe TRBD1 (5 bases). The V end lost 3 bases, the J end lost 3 bases, and 15 bases lay between the germline ends. Per germline, CDR1 MNHNS and CDR2 SASEGT. CDR3 size: 16 residues. CDR3 DNA: TGTGCCAGCAGTGATGACAGCCAGTTCTACAATCAGCCCCAGCATTTT. Protein product: CASSDDSQFYNQPQHF.

The chain is built from TRBV9 and TRBJ1-1, with 7 bases aligning to TRBD1. Germline loops: CDR1 SGDLS, CDR2 YYNGEE. The junction had 7 bases not matched to a gene; V was cut back by 4 bases and J by 1 base. This CDR3 has 15 amino acids. This chain's CDR3 is CASSLTGEENTEAFF. The CDR3, as DNA: TGTGCCAGCAGCCTAACAGGGGAGGAGAACACTGAAGCTTTCTTT.

The rearrangement joins TRBV9 to TRBJ1-1; 7 bases line up with TRBD1. Germline V gives CDR1 SGDLS, CDR2 YYNGEE. This CDR3 is 14 amino acids long. Trimming at V came to 0 bases and at J to 3 bases, leaving 2 bases not matched to a gene. The CDR3 protein is CASSVVGTDTEAFF. The CDR3 region has the DNA TGTGCCAGCAGCGTAGTGGGGACAGACACTGAAGCTTTCTTT.